This record concerns one TCR beta chain sequence. Its antigen is unidentified. It was with random hexamers that roughly 0.45 to 1 ug RNA was reverse transcribed. The CDR3 of TCR beta was amplified by immunoSEQ multiplex PCR across 54 Vbeta and 13 Jbeta. Using its own MiXCR run on the immunoSEQ multiplex PCR reads, TCRdb lists one record per CDR3 protein. The data contain approximately 190,000 distinct CDR3 sequences, 90% to 97% of them singletons. These data come from a study of CD8 T cells in Susac syndrome. Study observations and caveats: As the study acknowledged, the number of individuals who were part of its TCR sequencing and HLA analysis was relatively small.

The source of this sequence is a human donor with Susac syndrome. The sample was CD4+ T cells from PBMCs.

The CDR3 region has the DNA TGCAGTGCTAGAGACCGGGGGGTGCAGTTCTTC. It specifies CSARDRGVQFF. The chain uses TRBV20-1 and TRBJ2-1; TRBD2 matches 7 bases. V trimming: 0 bases; J trimming: 12 bases; junction bases outside the gene matches: 2. Germline values: CDR1 DFQATT, CDR2 SNEGSKA (reference sequence). This CDR3 has 11 amino acids.